Listed below are T cell receptor beta chains from one sample, sequenced in a study of shared clonotypes between healthy human individuals. TCRdb's copy holds only in-frame clones and misses some; the assay was immunoSEQ multiplex PCR. Among about 490,000 clones listed, 76% were seen once. The sample comprised PBMCs. These receptors all come from a woman in her forties in good health. Some clones in this sample may be carry-over from other donors' samples. CDR3s include the opening cysteine and the closing phenylalanine or tryptophan. The D gene is left open where the match is weak. Size is omitted from some rows. Given values are once, few, many or a class for expanded clones.

v_call,clone_size,j_call,d_call,cdr3_aa,cdr3_nt
TRBV28,.,TRBJ1-4,.,CASNQDRTNEKLFF,TGTGCCAGCAATCAGGACAGAACTAATGAAAAACTGTTTTTT
TRBV6-6,few,TRBJ2-7,.,CASSSGYYEQYF,TGTGCCAGCAGTAGCGGATACTACGAGCAGTACTTC
TRBV4-3,.,TRBJ1-1,TRBD1,CASSRRGDREDTEAFF,TGCGCCAGCAGCCGGAGGGGGGACAGGGAGGACACTGAAGCTTTCTTT
TRBV2,few,TRBJ1-4,TRBD1,CASRMTGNNEKLFF,TGTGCCAGCAGGATGACAGGGAACAATGAAAAACTGTTTTTT
TRBV7-3,.,TRBJ2-7,.,CASSLGGTAHEQYF,TGTGCCAGCAGCTTAGGAGGGACAGCTCACGAGCAGTACTTC
TRBV29-1,.,TRBJ1-5,.,CSVSQGLGSNQPQHF,TGCAGCGTTTCCCAGGGACTAGGGAGCAATCAGCCCCAGCATTTT
TRBV9,many,TRBJ2-3,.,CASSVDSFADTQYF,TGTGCCAGCAGCGTAGACTCTTTTGCAGATACGCAGTATTTT
TRBV6-6,.,TRBJ2-7,TRBD1,CASSYVRDSSYEQYF,TGTGCCAGCAGTTATGTCCGGGACAGCTCCTACGAGCAGTACTTC
TRBV6-6,once,TRBJ1-3,.,CASSNRNTIYF,TGTGCCAGCAGTAATCGAAACACCATATATTTT
TRBV21-1,once,TRBJ2-7,.,CASSHGGVGEQYF,TGTGCCAGCAGCCACGGGGGGGTGGGCGAGCAGTACTTC
TRBV30,.,TRBJ1-5,TRBD1,CAGGQGLNQPQHF,TGTGCCGGGGGACAGGGCCTCAATCAGCCCCAGCATTTT
TRBV30,.,TRBJ2-7,TRBD1,CAWGQGPYEQYF,TGTGCCTGGGGACAGGGACCCTACGAGCAGTACTTC
TRBV29-1,.,TRBJ2-3,.,CSADVGPTQYF,TGCAGCGCAGACGTTGGTCCTACGCAGTATTTT
TRBV11-1,few,TRBJ2-5,TRBD1,CASSRGPPGTGVQETQYF,TGTGCCAGCAGCCGCGGACCCCCCGGGACAGGGGTCCAAGAGACCCAGTACTTC
TRBV29-1,.,TRBJ2-7,.,CSVAPRESQTYEQYF,TGCAGCGTTGCCCCCAGGGAGAGCCAAACCTACGAGCAGTACTTC
TRBV6-5,.,TRBJ2-7,.,CASSYWPFSYEQYF,TGTGCCAGCAGTTACTGGCCCTTCTCCTACGAGCAGTACTTC
TRBV28,.,TRBJ2-3,.,CASSLSAPQGTQYF,TGTGCCAGCAGTTTATCGGCTCCCCAGGGTACGCAGTATTTT
TRBV4-3,medium-sized,TRBJ2-3,.,CASSQEAIRTDTQYF,TGCGCCAGCAGCCAAGAGGCCATTCGCACAGATACGCAGTATTTT
TRBV7-6,.,TRBJ1-5,.,CASSSELGNGNQPQHF,TGTGCCAGCAGCTCCGAGCTGGGGAACGGTAATCAGCCCCAGCATTTT
TRBV2,.,TRBJ1-4,.,CASGTGTRYGKLFF,TGTGCCAGCGGGACCGGGACCCGATATGGGAAACTGTTTTTT
TRBV5-4,.,TRBJ2-7,.,CASSLGGRYDEQYF,TGTGCCAGCAGCTTGGGAGGGAGGTACGACGAGCAGTACTTC
TRBV19,.,TRBJ2-3,.,CASSWGALRDTQYF,TGTGCCAGTAGTTGGGGCGCCCTCAGAGATACGCAGTATTTT
TRBV6-6,.,TRBJ1-3,.,CASIASGNTIYF,TGTGCCAGCATAGCCTCTGGAAACACCATATATTTT
TRBV6-1,.,TRBJ2-7,TRBD2,CASSEGGTSGYEQYF,TGTGCCAGCAGTGAAGGTGGGACTAGCGGTTACGAGCAGTACTTC
TRBV11-2,.,TRBJ2-5,.,CASSLMAFRDGARTQYF,TGTGCCAGCAGCTTAATGGCTTTCCGGGACGGTGCCCGGACCCAGTACTTC
TRBV29-1,.,TRBJ2-1,.,CSVEGLVGPLSSYNEQFF,TGCAGCGTTGAAGGGCTTGTGGGACCACTCAGCTCCTACAATGAGCAGTTCTTC
TRBV6-6,.,TRBJ2-1,TRBD2,CASSYPPAAGGVVQFF,TGTGCCAGCAGTTACCCTCCAGCAGCGGGGGGGGTAGTGCAGTTCTTC
TRBV18,.,TRBJ1-3,.,CASSPWTSGAGNTIYF,TGTGCCAGCTCACCGTGGACCTCAGGGGCTGGAAACACCATATATTTT
TRBV5-4,.,TRBJ2-3,.,CASSLPGVGTDTQYF,TGTGCCAGCAGCTTGCCGGGAGTGGGGACAGATACGCAGTATTTT
TRBV5-1,once,TRBJ1-2,.,CASRGTGRVGNYGYTF,TGCGCCAGCAGGGGGACCGGGAGAGTTGGTAACTATGGCTACACCTTC
TRBV18,.,TRBJ1-2,TRBD1,CASSRGTGVGYGYTF,TGTGCCAGCTCTCGCGGGACAGGGGTCGGCTATGGCTACACCTTC
TRBV28,.,TRBJ2-2,TRBD2,CASSSRASGSLGTGELFF,TGTGCCAGCAGTTCCCGTGCTAGCGGGAGCTTGGGCACCGGGGAGCTGTTTTTT